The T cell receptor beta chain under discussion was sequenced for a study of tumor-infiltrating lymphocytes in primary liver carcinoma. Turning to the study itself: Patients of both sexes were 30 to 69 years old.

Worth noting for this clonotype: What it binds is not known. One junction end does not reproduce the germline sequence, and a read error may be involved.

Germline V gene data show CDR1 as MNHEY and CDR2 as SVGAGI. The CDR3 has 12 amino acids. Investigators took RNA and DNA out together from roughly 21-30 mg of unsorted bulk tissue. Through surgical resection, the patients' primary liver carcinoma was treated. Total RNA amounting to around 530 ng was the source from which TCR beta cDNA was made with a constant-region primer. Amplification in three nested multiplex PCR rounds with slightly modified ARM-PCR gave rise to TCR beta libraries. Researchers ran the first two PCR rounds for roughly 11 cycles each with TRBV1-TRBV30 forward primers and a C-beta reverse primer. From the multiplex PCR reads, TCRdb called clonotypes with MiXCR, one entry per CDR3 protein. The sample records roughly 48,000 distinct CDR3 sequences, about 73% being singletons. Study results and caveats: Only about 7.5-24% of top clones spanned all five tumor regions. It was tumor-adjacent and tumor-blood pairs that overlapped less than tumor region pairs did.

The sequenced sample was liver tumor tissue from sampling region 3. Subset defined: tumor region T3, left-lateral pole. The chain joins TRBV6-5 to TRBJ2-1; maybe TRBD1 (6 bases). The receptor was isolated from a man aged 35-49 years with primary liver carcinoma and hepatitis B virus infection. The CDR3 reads CASCVQGNERFF. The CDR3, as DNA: TGTGCCAGCTGTGTACAGGGTAATGAGCGGTTCTTC.